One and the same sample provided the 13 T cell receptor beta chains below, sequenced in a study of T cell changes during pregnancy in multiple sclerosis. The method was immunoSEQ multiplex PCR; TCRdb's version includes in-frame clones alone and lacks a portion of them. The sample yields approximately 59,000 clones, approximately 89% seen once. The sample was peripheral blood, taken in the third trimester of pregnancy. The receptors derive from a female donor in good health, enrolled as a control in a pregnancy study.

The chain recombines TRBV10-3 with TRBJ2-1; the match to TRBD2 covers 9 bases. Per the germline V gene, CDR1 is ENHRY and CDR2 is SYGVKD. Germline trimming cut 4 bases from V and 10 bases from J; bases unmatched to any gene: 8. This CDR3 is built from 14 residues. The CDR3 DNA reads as TGTGCCATCAGTGTTCTAGCGGGGCAGGGGGAGCAGTTCTTC. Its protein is CAISVLAGQGEQFF.

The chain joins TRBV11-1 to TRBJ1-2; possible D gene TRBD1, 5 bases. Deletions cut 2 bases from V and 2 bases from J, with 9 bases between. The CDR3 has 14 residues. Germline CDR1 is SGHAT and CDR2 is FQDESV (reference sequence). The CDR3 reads CASSLISGNYGYTF. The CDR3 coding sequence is TGTGCCAGCAGCTTAATTTCAGGGAACTATGGCTACACCTTC.

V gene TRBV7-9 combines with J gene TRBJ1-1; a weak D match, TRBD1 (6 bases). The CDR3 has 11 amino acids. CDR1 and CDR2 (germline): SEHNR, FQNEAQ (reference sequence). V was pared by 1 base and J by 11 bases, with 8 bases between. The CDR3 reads CASSLDREAFF. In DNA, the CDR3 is TGTGCCAGCAGCTTAGACAGGGAGGCTTTCTTT.

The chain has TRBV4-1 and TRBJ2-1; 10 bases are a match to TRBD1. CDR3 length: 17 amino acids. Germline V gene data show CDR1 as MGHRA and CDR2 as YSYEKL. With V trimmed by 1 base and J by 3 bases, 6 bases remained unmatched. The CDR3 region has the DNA TGCGCCAGCAGCCAAGCCGGGACAGGGGACCTCTACAATGAGCAGTTCTTC. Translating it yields CASSQAGTGDLYNEQFF.

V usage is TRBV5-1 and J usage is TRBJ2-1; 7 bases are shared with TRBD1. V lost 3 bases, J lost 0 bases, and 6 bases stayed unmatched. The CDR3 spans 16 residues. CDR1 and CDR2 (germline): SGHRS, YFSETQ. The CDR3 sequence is CASSYRDSSSYNEQFF. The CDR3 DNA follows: TGCGCCAGCAGCTACCGGGACAGTAGCTCCTACAATGAGCAGTTCTTC.

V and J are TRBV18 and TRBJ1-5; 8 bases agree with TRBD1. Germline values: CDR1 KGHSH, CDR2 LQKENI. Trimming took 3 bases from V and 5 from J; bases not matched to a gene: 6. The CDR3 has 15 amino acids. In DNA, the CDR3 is TGTGCCAGCTCACCCGGGACAGGCGCCTATCAGCCCCAGCATTTT. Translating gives CASSPGTGAYQPQHF. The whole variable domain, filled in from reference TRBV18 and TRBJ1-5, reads NAGVMQNPRHLVRRRGQEARLRCSPMKGHSHVYWYRQLPEEGLKFMVYLQKENIIDESGMPKERFSAEFPKEGPSILRIQQVVRGDSAAYFCASSPGTGAYQPQHFGDGTRLSIL.

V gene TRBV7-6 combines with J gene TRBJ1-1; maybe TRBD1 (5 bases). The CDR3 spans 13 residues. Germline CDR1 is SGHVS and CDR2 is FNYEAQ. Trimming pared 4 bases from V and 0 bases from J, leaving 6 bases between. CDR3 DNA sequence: TGTGCCAGCAGCTCCAGGGTGAACACTGAAGCTTTCTTT. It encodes CASSSRVNTEAFF.

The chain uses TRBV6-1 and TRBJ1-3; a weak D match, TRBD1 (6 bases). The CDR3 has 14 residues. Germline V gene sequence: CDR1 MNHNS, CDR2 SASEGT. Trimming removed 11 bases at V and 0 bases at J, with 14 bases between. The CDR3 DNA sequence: TGTGCCGGTTCCGGGACACGCTCTGGAAACACCATATATTTT. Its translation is CAGSGTRSGNTIYF.

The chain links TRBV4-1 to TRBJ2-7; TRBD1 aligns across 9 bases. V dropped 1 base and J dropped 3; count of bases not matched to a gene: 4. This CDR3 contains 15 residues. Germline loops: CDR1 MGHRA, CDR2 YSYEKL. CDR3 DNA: TGCGCCAGCAGCCAAGGGACAGGGGAGATCTACGAGCAGTACTTC. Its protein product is CASSQGTGEIYEQYF.

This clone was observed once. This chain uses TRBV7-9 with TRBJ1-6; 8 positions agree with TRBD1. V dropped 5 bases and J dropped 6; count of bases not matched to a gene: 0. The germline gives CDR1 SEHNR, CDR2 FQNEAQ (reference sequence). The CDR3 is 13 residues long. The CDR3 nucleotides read TGTGCCAGCAGCGGACAGGGTAATTCACCCCTCCACTTT. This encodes CASSGQGNSPLHF.

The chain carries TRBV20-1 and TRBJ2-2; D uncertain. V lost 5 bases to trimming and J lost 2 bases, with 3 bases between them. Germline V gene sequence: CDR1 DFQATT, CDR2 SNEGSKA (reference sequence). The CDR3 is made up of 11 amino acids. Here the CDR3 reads CSAPNTGELFF. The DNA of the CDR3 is TGCAGTGCTCCAAACACCGGGGAGCTGTTTTTT.

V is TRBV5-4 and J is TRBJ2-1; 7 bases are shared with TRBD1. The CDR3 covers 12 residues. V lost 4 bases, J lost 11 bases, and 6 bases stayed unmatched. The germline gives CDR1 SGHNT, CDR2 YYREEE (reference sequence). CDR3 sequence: CASSTGQDKQFF. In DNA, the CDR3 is TGTGCCAGCAGCACTGGACAGGACAAGCAGTTCTTC.

Here the CDR3 reads CASSFRLAEYSSSYNEQFF. The CDR3, as DNA: TGTGCCAGCAGTTTCAGACTAGCGGAATATTCTAGCTCCTACAATGAGCAGTTCTTC. The chain employs TRBV7-6 and TRBJ2-1, with 9 positions matching TRBD2. This CDR3 contains 19 residues. From germline, CDR1 is SGHVS and CDR2 FNYEAQ. V lost 6 bases, J lost 0 bases, and 15 bases stayed unmatched.